This entry lists 20 T cell receptor beta chains sequenced from one sample in a study of T cells in Graves' hyperthyroidism and ophthalmopathy. The investigators amplified TCR beta CDR3 regions from RNA transcripts. TCR CDR3 regions were first amplified by RT-PCR with HTBI primers. MiXCR, run by TCRdb on the multiplex PCR reads, gives a single entry per CDR3 protein. This table holds 200,000 to 250,000 distinct CDR3 sequences, about 24% found once. The sequenced sample was blood. All receptors derive from a woman aged 40 to 50 with Graves' ophthalmopathy.

In its sample, this clonotype was seen a few times. The CDR3 DNA reads TGTGCCAGCAGTTATAGACAGACTGAAGCTTTCTTT. Translation: CASSYRQTEAFF. This chain uses TRBV6-5 with TRBJ1-1; TRBD1 is a possible D gene (5 bases). This CDR3 has 12 amino acids. Trimming removed 3 bases from V and 5 bases from J, with 7 bases in between. The germline V gene has CDR1 MNHEY and CDR2 SVGAGI.

J is TRBJ2-4 and V is TRBV6-2 or TRBV6-3, with a weak D call TRBD2 (6 bases). The CDR3 extends over 12 amino acids. The germline V gene encodes CDR1 MNHEY and CDR2 SVGEGT. V lost 6 bases to trimming and J lost 9 bases, with 12 bases between them. CDR3 coding DNA: TGTGCCAGCAGAAAGGGAGGTGGCATTCAGTACTTC. This sequence encodes CASRKGGGIQYF.

This chain connects TRBV5-6 to TRBJ2-5; D might be TRBD2 (6 bases). Germline V gene sequence: CDR1 SGHDT, CDR2 YYEEEE. This CDR3 contains 13 residues. Trimming removed 2 bases from V and 5 bases from J, with 10 bases in between. CDR3 nucleotide sequence: TGTGCCAGCAGCTTCACGCTAGCGGAGACCCAGTACTTC. Translated: CASSFTLAETQYF.

The chain has TRBV6-4 and TRBJ2-7; D is possibly TRBD2 (7 bases). The V gene lost 8 bases and the J gene lost 3 bases, with 20 bases spanning the gap. The CDR3 extends over 15 amino acids. Germline loops: CDR1 MRHNA, CDR2 SNTAGT. The CDR3 region is CASFGQGGVLYEQYF. DNA for the CDR3: TGTGCCAGCTTTGGCCAAGGGGGGGTTCTCTACGAGCAGTACTTC.

This clonotype occurred once. The CDR3 DNA follows: TGTGCCAGCAGGGTGACCGATCAGCCCCAGCATTTT. Translation: CASRVTDQPQHF. This chain connects TRBV12-3 or TRBV12-4 to TRBJ1-5; no definite D call. This CDR3 comprises 12 residues. Trimming removed 6 bases at V and 5 bases at J, with 8 bases between.

This chain joins TRBV6-1 and TRBJ2-5; 8 positions match TRBD2. CDR3 length: 14 amino acids. Germline CDR1 reads MNHNS; CDR2 reads SASEGT. The J segment lost 7 bases and the V segment lost 0 bases, leaving 4 bases of the junction unmatched. The CDR3 region is CASSEAAGAGTQYF. The CDR3 DNA follows: TGTGCCAGCAGTGAAGCAGCGGGGGCGGGGACCCAGTACTTC.

The chain has TRBV12-3 or TRBV12-4 and TRBJ2-5; 10 bases fit TRBD2. The CDR3 length is 17 residues. J gave up 1 base and V 5 bases, and 10 bases lay outside the gene matches. CDR3 DNA sequence: TGTGCCAGCAGTCCTCTTGCTAGCGGGAGTCTCCAAGAGACCCAGTACTTC. Translation: CASSPLASGSLQETQYF.

The chain uses TRBV5-1 and TRBJ1-2; maybe TRBD1 (5 bases). The germline gives CDR1 SGHRS, CDR2 YFSETQ. The CDR3 sequence is 15 residues long. The V end lost 1 base, the J end lost 4 bases, and 14 bases lay between the germline ends. This chain's CDR3 is CASSLTLGATYGYTF. The CDR3 DNA reads as TGCGCCAGCAGCTTGACGCTTGGGGCAACCTATGGCTACACCTTC.

The V gene is TRBV6-1, the J gene TRBJ2-7, with 8 positions matching TRBD2. The CDR3 extends over 17 amino acids. CDR1 MNHNS and CDR2 SASEGT come from the germline V gene. V lost 6 bases and J lost 3; bases outside the gene matches: 16. CDR3 nucleotide sequence: TGTGCCAGCAGGTCCCGGGGGGTTAGCGGGACCTTCTACGAGCAGTACTTC. Translated, it gives CASRSRGVSGTFYEQYF.

This clonotype was observed many times. This chain joins TRBV29-1 and TRBJ2-7; 9 positions match TRBD1. The germline V gene encodes CDR1 SQVTM and CDR2 ANQGSEA. This CDR3 spans 14 amino acids. Trimming took 3 bases from V and 2 from J; bases not matched to a gene: 5. The CDR3 reads CSVEPGQGPYEQYF. The CDR3 nucleotides read TGCAGCGTTGAGCCGGGACAGGGACCCTACGAGCAGTACTTC.

In this sample, this clonotype turned up many times. The chain joins TRBV28 to TRBJ2-5, with no clear D. V dropped 2 bases and J dropped 4 bases, with 14 bases sitting between them. Germline V gene lookup returns CDR1 MDHEN and CDR2 SYDVKM. The CDR3 length is 15 residues. CDR3 sequence reads: CASSLSPTVAETQYF. The CDR3 DNA reads TGTGCCAGCAGTTTAAGCCCCACCGTGGCAGAGACCCAGTACTTC. The whole variable domain, remainder taken from reference TRBV28 and TRBJ2-5, is DVKVTQSSRYLVKRTGEKVFLECVQDMDHENMFWYRQDPGLGLRLIYFSYDVKMKEKGDIPEGYSVSREKKERFSLILESASTNQTSMYLCASSLSPTVAETQYFGPGTRLLVL.

This clonotype was seen at least ten times. The V call is TRBV12-3 or TRBV12-4, the J call TRBJ1-5; D is perhaps TRBD1 (6 bases). There are 15 residues in the CDR3. V gave up 5 bases and J gave up 6 bases, with 17 bases separating them. CDR3 region: CASSPGTRGLQPQHF. CDR3 nucleotide sequence: TGTGCCAGCAGTCCCGGGACACGGGGTCTTCAGCCCCAGCATTTT.

This clonotype was counted many times. The chain is built from TRBV5-1 and TRBJ2-2; the D gene is possibly TRBD2 (5 bases). Per germline, CDR1 SGHRS and CDR2 YFSETQ. V lost 4 bases to trimming and J lost 0 bases, with 13 bases between them. The CDR3 runs to 16 residues. This CDR3 reads CASSTGYFANTGELFF. The CDR3, as DNA: TGCGCCAGCAGCACGGGGTACTTTGCGAACACCGGGGAGCTGTTTTTT. The variable domain in full, completed from reference TRBV5-1 and TRBJ2-2, reads KAGVTQTPRYLIKTRGQQVTLSCSPISGHRSVSWYQQTPGQGLQFLFEYFSETQRNKGNFPGRFSGRQFSNSRSEMNVSTLELGDSALYLCASSTGYFANTGELFFGEGSRLTVL.

Notes on this clonotype: A read error may produce the germline difference seen at one junction end. The DNA of the CDR3 is TGTGCCAGCAGTTGTACAGGGACACAAGAGGCCCAGTACTTC. Translation: CASSCTGTQEAQYF. The chain joins TRBV12-3 or TRBV12-4 to TRBJ2-5; a weak D match, TRBD1 (6 bases). The CDR3 runs to 14 residues.

This sequence joins TRBV30 and TRBJ2-7; D is unresolved. Germline loops: CDR1 GTSNPN, CDR2 SVGIG (reference sequence). CDR3 length: 13 amino acids. Trimming left V 4 bases short and J 0 bases short, with 10 bases between. The CDR3 here is CAWTRHSSYEQYF. CDR3 coding DNA: TGTGCCTGGACTCGACATAGCTCCTACGAGCAGTACTTC.

This clonotype was recorded once. This chain joins TRBV28 and TRBJ2-4; D might be TRBD2 (6 bases). Germline V lookup: CDR1 MDHEN, CDR2 SYDVKM. Trimming shortened V by 1 base and J by 10 bases, and 14 bases separated the two germline ends. CDR3 length: 14 amino acids. CDR3 bases: TGTGCCAGCAGTTTATTCGGGAGAATGGGTATTCAGTACTTC. Residues: CASSLFGRMGIQYF. The entire variable domain, with the rest obtained from reference TRBV28 and TRBJ2-4, is as follows: DVKVTQSSRYLVKRTGEKVFLECVQDMDHENMFWYRQDPGLGLRLIYFSYDVKMKEKGDIPEGYSVSREKKERFSLILESASTNQTSMYLCASSLFGRMGIQYFGAGTRLSVL.

The J gene is TRBJ1-1, the V gene TRBV18; D is ambiguous. Germline values: CDR1 KGHSH, CDR2 LQKENI. This CDR3 has 14 residues. The V gene lost 0 bases and the J gene lost 0 bases, with 5 bases spanning the gap. Here the CDR3 DNA reads TGTGCCAGCTCACCACCCACAATGAACACTGAAGCTTTCTTT. Its protein is CASSPPTMNTEAFF.

Only one count was recorded for this clonotype. A read error may be the cause here, since a much bigger clone is one base away. The V and J genes are TRBV7-2 and TRBJ2-2; D is ambiguous. Trimming removed 4 bases from V and 5 bases from J, with 2 bases in between. The germline V gene encodes CDR1 SGHTA and CDR2 FQGNSA. The CDR3 totals 11 residues. For the CDR3, the DNA is TGTGCCAGCAGCTGGACCGGGGAGCTGTTTTTT. Its protein is CASSWTGELFF.

This clonotype has a handful of counts. V is TRBV2 and J is TRBJ2-5; D gene unclear. The germline V gene has CDR1 SNHLY and CDR2 FYNNEI. This CDR3 spans 13 amino acids. Trimming left V 1 base short and J 4 bases short, with 7 bases between. The CDR3 loop reads CASSEVWRETQYF. As DNA, the CDR3 is TGTGCCAGCAGTGAAGTGTGGAGAGAGACCCAGTACTTC.

This clonotype was seen many times. This rearrangement joins TRBV12-3 or TRBV12-4 to TRBJ2-7, with D perhaps matching TRBD1 (5 bases). The CDR3 runs to 13 residues. Trimming left V 6 bases short and J 3 bases short, with 12 bases between. As DNA, the CDR3 is TGTGCCAGCAGCAGAGACAGATACTACGAGCAGTACTTC. Encoded protein: CASSRDRYYEQYF.